These T cell receptor beta chains were read from a single sample in a study of T-cell memory formation after mild COVID-19. From the 5' RACE reads, TCRdb called clonotypes with MiXCR, one entry per CDR3 protein. The sample yields around 450,000 distinct CDR3 sequences, approximately 20% seen once. The sequencing sample was made of PBMCs or a T cell subset sorted from them (not recorded which). The receptors were gathered from an adult woman who had mild COVID-19 (a few samples of this study predate the infection). Cell type and time point are not known. CDR3s include the opening cysteine and the closing phenylalanine or tryptophan. The order of the fields is clone size, J gene, D gene, V gene, CDR3 DNA, CDR3 protein. D genes are given only for firm matches. Expanded clones are given a class, and other clones once, few, many or no size at all.

>NA|TRBJ2-2|NA|TRBV6-2/TRBV6-3
TGTGCCAGCAACAGACCGACAGGAAGGAACACCGGGGAGCTGTTTTTT
CASNRPTGRNTGELFF
>NA|TRBJ1-1|NA|TRBV6-6
TGTGCTGGTCGCGGGGATTCCTACACTGAAGCTTTCTTT
CAGRGDSYTEAFF
>many|TRBJ1-6|NA|TRBV5-5
TGTGCCAGCAGCTTTGGGGATTCAACCTATAATTCACCCCTCCACTTT
CASSFGDSTYNSPLHF
>few|TRBJ2-3|TRBD2|TRBV4-1
TGCGCCAGCAGCCAAGGCCTAGCGGGAGGGGGAACGCAGTATTTT
CASSQGLAGGGTQYF
>few|TRBJ2-7|NA|TRBV5-1
TGCGCCAGCAGCCCATCGACAGGGAGGGCTTACGAGCAGTACTTC
CASSPSTGRAYEQYF
>NA|TRBJ1-5|NA|TRBV19
TGTGCCAGTAAAGCTCAAGGGGCGGAACGCAATCAGCCCCAGCATTTT
CASKAQGAERNQPQHF
>NA|TRBJ2-7|NA|TRBV2
TGTGCCAGCAGTGAGATGCCAGCTACGGAGCAGTACTTC
CASSEMPATEQYF
>NA|TRBJ2-7|NA|TRBV4-2
TGTGCCAGCAGCCAAGTCGGGGGAGGCGAGCAGTACTTC
CASSQVGGGEQYF
>NA|TRBJ2-5|TRBD1|TRBV7-3
TGTGCCAGCAGCTTAAAGGTCCTCCGGGACAGGGGGGAAGCAAAGACCCAGTACTTC
CASSLKVLRDRGEAKTQYF
>NA|TRBJ1-4|TRBD1|TRBV5-5
TGTGCCAGCAGCCAGGGACAGGGTGGAACTAATGAAAAACTGTTTTTT
CASSQGQGGTNEKLFF
>NA|TRBJ1-2|TRBD1|TRBV29-1
TGCAGCGTTGAAGGGGTTGGACAGGTCCTTTATGGCTACACCTTC
CSVEGVGQVLYGYTF
>NA|TRBJ2-3|NA|TRBV13
TGTGCCAGCAGCGAACGAGGGGATACGCAGTATTTT
CASSERGDTQYF
>NA|TRBJ2-2|NA|TRBV15
TGTGCCACCAGCATCATCGGGATCGGGGAGCTGTTTTTT
CATSIIGIGELFF
>few|TRBJ1-5|TRBD1|TRBV6-1
TGTGCCAGCAGCATTCAGGGGGCTGGGGGCAATCAGCCCCAGCATTTT
CASSIQGAGGNQPQHF
>NA|TRBJ2-5|TRBD2|TRBV7-8
TGTGCCAGCAGTGATCGAGCGGGAGGGGTGGAGACCCAGTACTTC
CASSDRAGGVETQYF
>NA|TRBJ2-3|NA|TRBV5-1
TGCGCCAGCAGCTTCTCCCAAGGGATGGATACGCAGTATTTT
CASSFSQGMDTQYF
>NA|TRBJ1-2|TRBD1|TRBV10-3
TGTGCCATCAGTGAGAGAGATCCGGGACAGGGGTCGGGCTACACCTTC
CAISERDPGQGSGYTF
>NA|TRBJ2-7|NA|TRBV2
TGTGCCAGCCTCCAACGGGGGAGCGAGCAGTACTTC
CASLQRGSEQYF
>NA|TRBJ2-1|NA|TRBV11-3
TGTGCCAGCAGCTTAGATCACGGGGATGAGCAGTTCTTC
CASSLDHGDEQFF
>few|TRBJ2-3|NA|TRBV7-2
TGTGCCAGCAGCTCGGTAGTAGGGGTCGGGCGGCCACCTAGCACAGATACGCAGTATTTT
CASSSVVGVGRPPSTDTQYF
>NA|TRBJ1-2|NA|TRBV5-1
TGCGCCAGCAGCTTGGAGGTAGGGGCCGACTATGGCTACACCTTC
CASSLEVGADYGYTF
>few|TRBJ1-2|NA|TRBV7-9
TGTGCCAGCAGCGACAGATTGCGGCCGGCCTATGGCTACACCTTC
CASSDRLRPAYGYTF
>few|TRBJ1-2|NA|TRBV12-3/TRBV12-4
TGTGCCAGCAACCACGGGATCCACCTGAGCTACACCTTC
CASNHGIHLSYTF
>NA|TRBJ2-5|TRBD1|TRBV7-2
TGTGCCAGCAGCTCCTCGGGACAGCAAGAGACCCAGTACTTC
CASSSSGQQETQYF
>NA|TRBJ2-7|NA|TRBV18
TGTGCCAGCTCACCTGTCGATCAGACAGGAGTCTACGAGCAGTACTTC
CASSPVDQTGVYEQYF
>once|TRBJ1-1|TRBD1|TRBV18
TGTGCCAGCTCACCCCTTGGACAGGGAGACACTGAAGCTTTCTTT
CASSPLGQGDTEAFF
>few|TRBJ2-1|NA|TRBV29-1
TGCAGCGTGGATGTGGGGGGGGCGGTCTTC
CSVDVGGAVF
>NA|TRBJ2-2|NA|TRBV3-1
TGTGCCAGCAGCCATAGAGTTACCAGGGCCACCGGGGAGCTGTTTTTT
CASSHRVTRATGELFF
>NA|TRBJ1-4|NA|TRBV5-1
TGCGCCAGCACGGCCGGGGAAAAACTGTTTTTT
CASTAGEKLFF